Presented here are 4 T cell receptor beta chains from one specimen sequenced in a study of blood T cell repertoires in COVID-19 (dated by TCRdb to about 2020). The library was generated by the immunoSEQ multiplex PCR assay. The source is immuneACCESS, and TCRdb retained only in-frame sequences with V and J called. Part of the clones is not carried over; for the studies checked, unresolved V genes explain less than half of this, and the remainder is unexplained. This sample lists 40,000 to 45,000 clones; approximately 88% were detected once. Of the sample, 20% to 25% is held by the ten largest clones. Sequenced sample: peripheral blood. Every receptor here comes from a man aged 45-65 years with active COVID-19.

The genes are TRBV3-1 (or the pseudogene TRBV3-2) and TRBJ2-3, with TRBD1 matching 7 bases. The V gene end was trimmed by 1 base and the J gene end by 2 bases; junction bases not matched to a gene: 9. The length of the CDR3 is 17 residues. From germline, CDR1 is LGHDT and CDR2 YNNKEL (reference sequence). CDR3 loop: CASSQGFGTDNTDTQYF. In DNA, the CDR3 is TGTGCCAGCAGCCAAGGGTTCGGGACAGACAACACAGATACGCAGTATTTT.

Relative to its sample, this clone is medium-sized. The V gene is TRBV27, the J gene TRBJ2-7; unclear D gene. The germline V gene encodes CDR1 MNHEY and CDR2 SMNVEV (reference sequence). The CDR3 has 12 residues. Between the trimmed V and J ends, which lost 4 bases and 0 bases, there was a span of 4 bases. For the CDR3, the DNA is TGTGCCAGCAGTTCCATCTCCTACGAGCAGTACTTC. It is translated as CASSSISYEQYF.

The V and J genes are TRBV18 and TRBJ2-7, with TRBD2 identical over 14 bases. The germline CDR1 and CDR2 sequences are KGHSH and LQKENI. V dropped 1 base and J dropped 4; count of bases not matched to a gene: 6. The CDR3 spans 17 residues. The CDR3 loop is CASSPHGLAGGLYEQYF. The CDR3 bases are TGTGCCAGCTCACCACACGGACTAGCGGGAGGACTTTACGAGCAGTACTTC. The full variable domain, in which reference TRBV18 and TRBJ2-7 provide the parts outside the CDR3, is NAGVMQNPRHLVRRRGQEARLRCSPMKGHSHVYWYRQLPEEGLKFMVYLQKENIIDESGMPKERFSAEFPKEGPSILRIQQVVRGDSAAYFCASSPHGLAGGLYEQYFGPGTRLTVT.

The rearrangement links TRBV3-1 (or the pseudogene TRBV3-2) to TRBJ1-2; 10 bases fit TRBD1. The CDR3 is 14 residues long. Looked up from germline, CDR1 is LGHDT and CDR2 is YNNKEL (reference sequence). J gave up 6 bases and V 8 bases, and 9 bases lay outside the gene matches. The CDR3, as DNA: TGTGCCAGCGGCGGGGACAGGGGAGTTCATGGCTACACCTTC. Protein product: CASGGDRGVHGYTF.